This T cell receptor beta chain was sequenced in a study of T cells expressing NK-cell markers. Per the germline V gene, CDR1 is DFQATT and CDR2 is SNEGSKA (reference sequence). This CDR3 has 14 residues. In regard to this clonotype: Its antigen is unknown.

Study-wide findings and caveats: More than five of the donors carried dominant NKG2C+ clonotypes that took up about 1.0-8% of their CD8+ T cells.

TCRdb re-analyzed the 5' RACE reads; it lists each CDR3 protein once, without DNA. The sample has about 460,000 distinct CDR3 sequences; the top ten hold under 1.5%. This chain links TRBV20-1 with TRBJ1-2. This receptor was obtained from a woman aged 45-59 years in good health. The sequencing sample was made of blood T cells: a sorted CD56 or NKG2C T cell subset, CD4+ or CD8+ T cells, or bulk PBMC T cells (not recorded which). The CDR3 protein is CSARAGGGSQGYTF.